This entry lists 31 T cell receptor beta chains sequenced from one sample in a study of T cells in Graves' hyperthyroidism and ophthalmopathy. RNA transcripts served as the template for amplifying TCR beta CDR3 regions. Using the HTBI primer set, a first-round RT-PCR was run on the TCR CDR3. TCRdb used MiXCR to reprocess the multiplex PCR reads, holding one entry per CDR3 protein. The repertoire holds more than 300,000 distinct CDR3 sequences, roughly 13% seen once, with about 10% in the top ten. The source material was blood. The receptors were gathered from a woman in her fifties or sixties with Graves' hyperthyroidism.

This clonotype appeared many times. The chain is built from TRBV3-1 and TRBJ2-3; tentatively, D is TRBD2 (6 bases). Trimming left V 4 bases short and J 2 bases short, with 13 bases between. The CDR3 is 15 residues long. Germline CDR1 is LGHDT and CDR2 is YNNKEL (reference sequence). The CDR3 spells CASSLFTGATDTQYF. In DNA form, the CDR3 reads TGTGCCAGCAGCCTTTTTACGGGAGCCACAGATACGCAGTATTTT.

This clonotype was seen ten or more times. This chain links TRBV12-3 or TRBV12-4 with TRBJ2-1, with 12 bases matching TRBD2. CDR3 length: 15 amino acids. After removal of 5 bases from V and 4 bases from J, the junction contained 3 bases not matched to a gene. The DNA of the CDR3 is TGTGCCAGCAGTCCTAGCGGGAGGGTTTACAATGAGCAGTTCTTC. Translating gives CASSPSGRVYNEQFF.

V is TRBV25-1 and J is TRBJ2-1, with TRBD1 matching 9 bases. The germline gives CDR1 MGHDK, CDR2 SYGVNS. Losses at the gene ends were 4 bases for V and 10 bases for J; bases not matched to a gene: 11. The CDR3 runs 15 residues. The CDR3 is CASSGTGGDFYEQFF. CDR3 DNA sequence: TGTGCCAGCAGTGGTACAGGGGGCGACTTCTACGAGCAGTTCTTC. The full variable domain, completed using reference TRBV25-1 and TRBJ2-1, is EADIYQTPRYLVIGTGKKITLECSQTMGHDKMYWYQQDPGMELHLIHYSYGVNSTEKGDLSSESTVSRIRTEHFPLTLESARPSHTSQYLCASSGTGGDFYEQFFGPGTRLTVL.

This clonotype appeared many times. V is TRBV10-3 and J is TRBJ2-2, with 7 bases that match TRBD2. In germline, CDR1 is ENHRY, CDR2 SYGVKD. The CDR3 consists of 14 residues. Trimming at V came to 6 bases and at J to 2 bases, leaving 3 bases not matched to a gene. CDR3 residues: CAIRGTINTGELFF. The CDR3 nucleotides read TGTGCCATCAGGGGGACTATTAACACCGGGGAGCTGTTTTTT.

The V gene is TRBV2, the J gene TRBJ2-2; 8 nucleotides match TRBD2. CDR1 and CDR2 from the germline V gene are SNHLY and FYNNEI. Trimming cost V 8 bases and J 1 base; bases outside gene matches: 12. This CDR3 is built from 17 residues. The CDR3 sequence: CASSPPSGQKNTGELFF. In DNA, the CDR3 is TGTGCCAGCTCACCCCCTAGCGGGCAAAAGAACACCGGGGAGCTGTTTTTT.

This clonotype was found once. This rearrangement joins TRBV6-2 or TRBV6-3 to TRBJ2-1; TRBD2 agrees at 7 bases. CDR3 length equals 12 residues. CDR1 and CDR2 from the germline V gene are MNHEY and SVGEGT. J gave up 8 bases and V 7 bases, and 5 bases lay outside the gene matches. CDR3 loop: CASIKLAHEQFF. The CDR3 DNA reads TGTGCCAGCATCAAACTAGCGCATGAGCAGTTCTTC.

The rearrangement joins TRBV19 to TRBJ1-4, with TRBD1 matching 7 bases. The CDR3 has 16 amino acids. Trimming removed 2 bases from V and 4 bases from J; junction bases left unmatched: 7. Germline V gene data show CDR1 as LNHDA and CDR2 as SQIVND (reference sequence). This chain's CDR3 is CASSITAGQINEKLFF. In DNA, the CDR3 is TGTGCCAGTAGTATAACGGCGGGACAGATTAATGAAAAACTGTTTTTT.

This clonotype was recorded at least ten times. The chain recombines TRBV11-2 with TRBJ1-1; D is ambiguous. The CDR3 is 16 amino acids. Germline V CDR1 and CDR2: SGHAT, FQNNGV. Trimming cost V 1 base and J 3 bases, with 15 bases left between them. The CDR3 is CASSLALAGLDTEAFF. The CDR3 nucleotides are TGTGCCAGCAGCTTAGCCCTCGCAGGTTTGGACACTGAAGCTTTCTTT.

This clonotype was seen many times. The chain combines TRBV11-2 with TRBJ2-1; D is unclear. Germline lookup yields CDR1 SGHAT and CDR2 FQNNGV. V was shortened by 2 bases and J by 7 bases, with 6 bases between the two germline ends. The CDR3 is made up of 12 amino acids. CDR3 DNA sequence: TGTGCCAGCAGCTTAAGTTGGAATGAGCAGTTCTTC. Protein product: CASSLSWNEQFF.

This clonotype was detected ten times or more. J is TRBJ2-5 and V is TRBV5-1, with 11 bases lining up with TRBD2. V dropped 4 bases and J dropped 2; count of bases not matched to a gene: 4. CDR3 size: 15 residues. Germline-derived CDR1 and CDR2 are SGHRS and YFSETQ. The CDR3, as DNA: TGCGCCAGCAGCGGGACTAGCGGAAGGCAAGAGACCCAGTACTTC. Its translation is CASSGTSGRQETQYF.

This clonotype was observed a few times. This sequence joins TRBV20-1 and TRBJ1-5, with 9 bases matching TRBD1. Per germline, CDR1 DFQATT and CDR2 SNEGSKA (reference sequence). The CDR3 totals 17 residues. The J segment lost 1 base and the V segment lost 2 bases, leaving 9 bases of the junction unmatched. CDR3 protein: CSARQGGQGVSNQPQHF. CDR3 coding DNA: TGCAGTGCTAGACAAGGGGGACAGGGAGTAAGCAATCAGCCCCAGCATTTT.

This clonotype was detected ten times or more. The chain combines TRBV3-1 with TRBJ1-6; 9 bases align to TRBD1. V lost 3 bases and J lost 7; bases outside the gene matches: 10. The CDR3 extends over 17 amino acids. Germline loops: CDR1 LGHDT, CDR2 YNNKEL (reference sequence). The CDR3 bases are TGTGCCAGCAGCCACCCCGGGACAGGGAGATGGAATTCACCCCTCCACTTT. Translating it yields CASSHPGTGRWNSPLHF.

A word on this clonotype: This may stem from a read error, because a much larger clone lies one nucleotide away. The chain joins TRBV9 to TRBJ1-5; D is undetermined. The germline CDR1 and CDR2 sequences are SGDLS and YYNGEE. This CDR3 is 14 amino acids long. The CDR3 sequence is CAGSDGRGAQPQHF. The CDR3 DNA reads TGTGCCGGCAGTGACGGTCGAGGTGCTCAGCCCCAGCATTTT.

The CDR3 loop reads CAWSVRQGGRHNEQYF. The CDR3 nucleotides read TGTGCCTGGAGTGTCAGACAAGGGGGGCGGCACAATGAGCAGTACTTC. The chain is built from TRBV30 and TRBJ2-1; D could derive from TRBD1 or TRBD2 (6 bases each). The last part of the DNA fits TRBJ2-7 better; the J call may be wrong. This CDR3 has 16 amino acids. CDR1 is GTSNPN, CDR2 SVGIG, per germline (reference sequence).

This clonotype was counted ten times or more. The CDR3 is CASTDSVGSDTQYF. The CDR3 DNA sequence: TGTGCCAGCACCGACTCCGTCGGGTCAGATACGCAGTATTTT. The V and J genes are TRBV6-1 and TRBJ2-3; D gene ambiguous. CDR1 and CDR2 (germline): MNHNS, SASEGT. V lost 7 bases and J 4 bases, leaving 15 bases between the germline ends. The CDR3 contains 14 residues.

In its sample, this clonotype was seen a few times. The CDR3 region is CASSFRGRIEGYTF. CDR3 nucleotide sequence: TGTGCCAGCAGCTTTCGGGGGAGAATTGAAGGCTACACCTTC. The chain carries TRBV7-9 and TRBJ1-2; a weak D match, TRBD1 (5 bases). CDR3 length: 14 amino acids. From germline, CDR1 is SEHNR and CDR2 FQNEAQ (reference sequence). With 3 bases removed from V and 8 bases from J, the gap between germline ends came to 16 bases.

The CDR3 region has the DNA TGTGCCACCAGTGATTCCGGGCAGGGGGAGACCCAGTACTTC. Its translation: CATSDSGQGETQYF. The chain couples TRBV24-1 to TRBJ2-5; weak D call: TRBD1 (6 bases). V lost 2 bases to trimming and J lost 5 bases, with 11 bases between them. Looked up from germline, CDR1 is KGHDR and CDR2 is SFDVKD. The CDR3 covers 14 residues.

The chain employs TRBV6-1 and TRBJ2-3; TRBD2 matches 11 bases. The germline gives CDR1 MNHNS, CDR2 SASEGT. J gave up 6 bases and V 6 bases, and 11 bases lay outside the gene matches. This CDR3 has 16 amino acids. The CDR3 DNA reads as TGTGCCAGCAGGCCCGTACTAGCGGGAGCATCTGATACGCAGTATTTT. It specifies CASRPVLAGASDTQYF.

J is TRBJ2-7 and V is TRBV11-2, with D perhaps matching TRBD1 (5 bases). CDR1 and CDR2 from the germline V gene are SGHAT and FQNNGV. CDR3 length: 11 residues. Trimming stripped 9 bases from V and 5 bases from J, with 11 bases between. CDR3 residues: CASSIRDEQYF. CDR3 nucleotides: TGTGCCAGTAGTATCAGGGACGAGCAGTACTTC.

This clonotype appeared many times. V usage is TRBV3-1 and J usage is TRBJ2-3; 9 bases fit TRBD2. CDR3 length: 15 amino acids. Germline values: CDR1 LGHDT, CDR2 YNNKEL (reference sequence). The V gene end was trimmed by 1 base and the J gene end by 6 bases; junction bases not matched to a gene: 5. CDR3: CASSQGLAGPDTQYF. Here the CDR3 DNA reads TGTGCCAGCAGCCAAGGCCTAGCGGGACCGGATACGCAGTATTTT.

The CDR3 spells CASSLGGTGSDEQFF. CDR3 nucleotide sequence: TGTGCCAGCAGTTTAGGGGGGACAGGGTCGGATGAGCAGTTCTTC. The chain uses TRBV12-3 or TRBV12-4 and TRBJ2-1; 9 bases are a match to TRBD1. V shed 1 base and J 8 bases; nucleotides not matched to a gene: 6. The CDR3 totals 15 residues.

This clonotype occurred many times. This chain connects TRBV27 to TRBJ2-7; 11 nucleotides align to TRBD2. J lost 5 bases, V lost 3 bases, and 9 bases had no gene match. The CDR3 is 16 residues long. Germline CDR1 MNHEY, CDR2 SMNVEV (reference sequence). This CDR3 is CASSFGLAGGTHEQYF. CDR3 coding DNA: TGTGCCAGCAGTTTCGGGCTAGCGGGAGGTACCCACGAGCAGTACTTC.

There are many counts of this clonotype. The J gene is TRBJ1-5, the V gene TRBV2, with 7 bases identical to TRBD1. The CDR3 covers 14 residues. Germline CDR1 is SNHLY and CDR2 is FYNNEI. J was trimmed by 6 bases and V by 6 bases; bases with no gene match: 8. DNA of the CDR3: TGTGCCAGCAGCCAAGACAGGGTAGGTCAGCCCCAGCATTTT. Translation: CASSQDRVGQPQHF. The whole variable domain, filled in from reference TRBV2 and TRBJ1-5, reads EPEVTQTPSHQVTQMGQEVILRCVPISNHLYFYWYRQILGQKVEFLVSFYNNEISEKSEIFDDQFSVERPDGSNFTLKIRSTKLEDSAMYFCASSQDRVGQPQHFGDGTRLSIL.

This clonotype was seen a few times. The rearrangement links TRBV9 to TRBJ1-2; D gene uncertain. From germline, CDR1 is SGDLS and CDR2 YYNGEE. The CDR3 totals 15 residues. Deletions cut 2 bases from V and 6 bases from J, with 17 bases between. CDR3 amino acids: CASSVRGDRGDGYTF. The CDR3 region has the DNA TGTGCCAGCAGCGTCCGAGGAGATCGTGGTGATGGCTACACCTTC.

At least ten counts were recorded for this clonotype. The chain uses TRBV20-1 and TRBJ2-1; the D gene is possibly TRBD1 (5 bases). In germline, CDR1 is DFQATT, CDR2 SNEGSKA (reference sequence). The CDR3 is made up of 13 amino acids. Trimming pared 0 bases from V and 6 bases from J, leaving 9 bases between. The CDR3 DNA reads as TGCAGTGCTAGAGACGGCAGGGCCAATGAGCAGTTCTTC. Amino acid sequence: CSARDGRANEQFF.

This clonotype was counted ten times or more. The CDR3 loop reads CASSQTQGNTEAFF. The CDR3 DNA reads TGTGCCAGCAGTCAGACACAGGGTAACACTGAAGCTTTCTTT. The chain recombines TRBV12-3 or TRBV12-4 with TRBJ1-1; possibly TRBD1 for D (6 bases). CDR3 length: 14 amino acids. V was clipped by 5 bases and J by 2 bases, with 12 bases between them.

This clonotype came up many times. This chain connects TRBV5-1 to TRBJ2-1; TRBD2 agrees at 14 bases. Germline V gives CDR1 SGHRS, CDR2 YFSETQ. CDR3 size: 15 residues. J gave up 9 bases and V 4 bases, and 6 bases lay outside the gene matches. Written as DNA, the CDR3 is TGCGCCAGCAGCGAGGGACTAGCGGGAGTTGGTGAGCAGTTCTTC. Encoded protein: CASSEGLAGVGEQFF.

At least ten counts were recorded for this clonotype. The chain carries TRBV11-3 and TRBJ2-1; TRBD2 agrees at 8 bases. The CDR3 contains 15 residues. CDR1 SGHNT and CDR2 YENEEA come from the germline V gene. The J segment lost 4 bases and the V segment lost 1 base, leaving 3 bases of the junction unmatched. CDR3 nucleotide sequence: TGTGCCAGCAGCTTAGTTAGCGGGACATACAATGAGCAGTTCTTC. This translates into CASSLVSGTYNEQFF.

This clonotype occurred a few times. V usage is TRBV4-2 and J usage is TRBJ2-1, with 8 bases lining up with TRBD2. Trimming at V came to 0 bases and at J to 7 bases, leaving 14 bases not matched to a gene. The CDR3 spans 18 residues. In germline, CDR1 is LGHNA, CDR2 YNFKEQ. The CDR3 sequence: CASSQDPTSARTWNEQFF. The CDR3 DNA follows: TGTGCCAGCAGCCAAGACCCGACTAGCGCGAGAACTTGGAATGAGCAGTTCTTC.

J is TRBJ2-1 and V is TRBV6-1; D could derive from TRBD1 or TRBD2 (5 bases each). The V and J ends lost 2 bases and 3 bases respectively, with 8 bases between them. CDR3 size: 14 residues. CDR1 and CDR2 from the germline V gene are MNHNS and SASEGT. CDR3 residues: CASSEQRGYNEQFF. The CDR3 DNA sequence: TGTGCCAGCAGTGAACAGAGGGGCTACAATGAGCAGTTCTTC.

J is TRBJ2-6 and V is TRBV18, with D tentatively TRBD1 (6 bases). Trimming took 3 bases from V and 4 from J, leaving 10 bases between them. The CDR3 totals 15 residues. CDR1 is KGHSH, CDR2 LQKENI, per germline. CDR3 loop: CASSPQGFGANVLTF. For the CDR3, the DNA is TGTGCCAGCTCACCCCAGGGGTTCGGGGCCAACGTCCTGACTTTC.